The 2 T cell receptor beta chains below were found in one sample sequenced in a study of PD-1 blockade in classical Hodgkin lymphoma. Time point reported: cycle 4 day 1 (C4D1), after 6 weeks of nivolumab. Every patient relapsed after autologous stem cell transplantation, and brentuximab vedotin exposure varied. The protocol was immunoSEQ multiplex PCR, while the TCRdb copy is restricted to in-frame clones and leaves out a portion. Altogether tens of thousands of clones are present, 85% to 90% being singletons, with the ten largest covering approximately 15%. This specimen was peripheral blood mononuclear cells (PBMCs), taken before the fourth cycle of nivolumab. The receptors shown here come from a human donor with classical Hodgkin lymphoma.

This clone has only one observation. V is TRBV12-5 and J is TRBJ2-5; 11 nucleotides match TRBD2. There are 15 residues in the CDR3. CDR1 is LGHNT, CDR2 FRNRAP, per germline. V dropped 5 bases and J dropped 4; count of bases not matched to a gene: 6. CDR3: CASGPNLAGGETQYF. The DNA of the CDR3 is TGTGCTAGTGGTCCCAATCTAGCGGGAGGAGAGACCCAGTACTTC. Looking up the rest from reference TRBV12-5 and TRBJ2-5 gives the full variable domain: DARVTQTPRHKVTEMGQEVTMRCQPILGHNTVFWYRQTMMQGLELLAYFRNRAPLDDSGMPKDRFSAEMPDATLATLKIQPSEPRDSAVYFCASGPNLAGGETQYFGPGTRLLVL.

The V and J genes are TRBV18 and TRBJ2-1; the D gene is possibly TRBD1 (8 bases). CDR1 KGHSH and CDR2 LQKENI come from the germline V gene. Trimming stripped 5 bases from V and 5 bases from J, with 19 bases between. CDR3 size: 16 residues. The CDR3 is CASSSAGQAKHNEQFF. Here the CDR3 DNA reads TGTGCCAGCTCATCAGCGGGACAGGCGAAACACAATGAGCAGTTCTTC.